This T cell receptor (beta chain) derives from a study of regulatory T cells in long-lasting Graves disease (dated by TCRdb to the early 2020s). Context from the whole study: Antithyroid drugs had been taken for less than 3 months by newly diagnosed Graves' disease patients. Peripheral blood TCR sequencing and RNA sequencing compared persistent Graves' disease patients with newly diagnosed Graves' disease patients. The study was registered as a clinical trial and conducted in China. A total of around 35 samples underwent TCR sequencing, from some 13 patients with persistent Graves' disease and approximately 20 patients with newly diagnosed Graves' disease. On the study overall, not on this receptor specifically: Lower TCR Shannon entropy and fewer highly expanded clones were observed in persistent Graves' disease patients than in newly diagnosed patients, which suggested clonal expansion. Peripheral blood alone was examined, since thyroid tissue, which constituted the primary lesion, could not be accessed. The authors noted that the small sample size was a limitation that may lower accuracy. Persistent disease showed preferential use of TRBV28, TRBJ1-2 and TRBJ2-5, whereas newly diagnosed disease favored TRBV20-1 and TRBJ2-1. A larger number of public clonotypes was shared among persistent patients (around 3,000) than among newly diagnosed patients (approximately 1,000). Sequencing and analysis were limited to the TCR beta chain.

Reading the label with the study, this specimen's time point is: newly diagnosed GD, antithyroid drugs for less than 3 months. For both TCR sequencing and RNA sequencing, RNA was extracted from PBMCs using TRIzol. The diagnosis of Graves' disease was made according to American Thyroid Association guidelines. The patients came from an endocrinology department in Xi'an, China. Each patient gave 7 to 9.5 milliliters of peripheral blood, collected in an EDTA anticoagulant tube. Ficoll Paque Plus density gradient separation was used to isolate PBMCs, and no additional T cell sorting was done. An Agilent 2100 Bioanalyzer and agarose gel were used to assess RNA quality, and a NanoDrop 2000 was used to measure RNA concentration. This clonotype showed up many times. Its antigen remains unidentified. No base-level quality is on record; no much larger clone is a single base apart. Library preparation employed multiplex PCR. The instrument was an Illumina HiSeq 4000. To build TCR beta libraries, CDR3 regions were amplified by Arm-PCR using iRepertoire HTBI primers. Gel purification was performed on PCR products prior to sequencing. As for how the authors treated the data: Gene usage analysis of CDR3 amino acid clonotypes used the approximately 62 TRBV and about 14 TRBJ segments found across samples. COPE and FqMerger were used to merge the filtered high-quality paired reads into contigs. BLAST was used to align contigs to IMGT TRBV, TRBD and TRBJ reference genes, with CDR3 defined following IMGT. Any clonotype with a frequency above 0.1% was counted as a highly expanded clone. Shannon entropy was used to measure repertoire diversity, and the Gini coefficient was used to measure V-J evenness. A clonotype was considered public if more than one individual shared it. TCRdb reanalyzed the raw reads on its own, using fastp at Q25 for trimming and MiXCR for clone calling, and kept in-frame beta chains. Every CDR3 protein is listed once, alongside the most common genes and DNA of its rows. These V and J calls rely on TCRdb rather than the paper's analysis. Across this sample there are 360,000 or so distinct CDR3 sequences, with 15% to 20% seen only once. The biggest ten clones account for 20% to 25% of the sample.

The germline V gene gives CDR1 as SGDLS and CDR2 as YYNGEE. Including cysteine and phenylalanine, the CDR3 has 16 amino acids. The entry retains the CDR3 DNA only, 48 bases that are in frame from base 1. V and J lose 0 bases and 3 bases, and a span of 13 bases separates them. These data were likewise used in another study, on T cells in Graves' hyperthyroidism and ophthalmopathy. The second paper further reports: Graves' hyperthyroidism was defined as stable when no progression to ophthalmopathy occurred over 18 months of follow-up. The hyperthyroidism patients were between 18 and 65 years old and newly diagnosed, with a disease duration of less than 2 months. Patients with uncontrolled infections, other autoimmune diseases, pregnancy or lactation were excluded. Diagnoses relied on clinical symptoms, serum thyroxine and TRAb, thyroid ultrasound and orbital computed tomography. The first round of RT-PCR for the TCR CDR3 was performed with the HTBI primer set and the Qiagen OneStep RT-PCR kit. Most expanded thyroid clonotypes (frequency above 0.001) were also detected in blood, a finding suggesting that blood repertoires may reflect thyroid immune responses. A model built on a 13 V-J signature distinguished ophthalmopathy from stable hyperthyroidism, reaching 85% to 90% sensitivity and under 84% specificity in cross-validation and 80%/75% in testing. In validation, progression to ophthalmopathy was predicted by the model with 70.59% sensitivity and 72.22% specificity, a median of around 6.5 months before onset. A discovery cohort of about 96 patients, approximately 44 with Graves' ophthalmopathy and roughly 59 with stable Graves' hyperthyroidism, was used to find distinguishing TCR V-J signatures. Prospective prediction of ophthalmopathy was tested in an independent validation cohort of about 19 hyperthyroidism patients and around 16 patients who later progressed to ophthalmopathy. The 100 or so discovery patients were randomly split 7:3 into training and test sets. In addition, the study compared T-cell repertoires in thyroid tissue and in blood from five to seven Graves' hyperthyroidism patients. After blood sampling, hyperthyroidism patients were treated with methimazole at a starting dose of 30 mg daily, and ophthalmopathy patients were treated with high-dose intravenous methylprednisolone. The libraries were constructed in a second round of multiplex PCR and then size-selected and purified. The libraries were sequenced on an Illumina HiSeq2000 using paired-end 100 bp reads. SOAPnuke was used to process the raw data, with reads discarded if the reads contained adapters or uncalled bases, had a mean Phred below 15, or lacked an exact constant-primer or identifier match. High-quality paired reads were merged using COPE v1.2.5, and each unique nucleotide sequence was defined as a clonotype. MiTCR v1.1 was used to align the clonotypes against IMGT TRBV, TRBD and TRBJ reference segments. Only V-J combinations with frequency above 0.0001, covering roughly 99% of repertoires, were analysed. A TCS score was defined as the ratio between F50 (clonal expansion) and ExV (chaos), using BLOSUM62-based TCRdist between CDR3 peptides within each V-J. Welch's t-statistics and random forest reduced roughly 500 V-J features to around 14, which were used in a naive Bayes classifier (R e1071). No statistical method was used to fix the sample size in advance, and group allocation was not hidden from the investigators. TCR Vbeta CDR3 sequencing of around 130 peripheral blood samples (roughly 41 ophthalmopathy, 70 to 85 hyperthyroidism and roughly 17 progressor patients) is reported in the paper.

The specimen was peripheral blood mononuclear cells (PBMCs), collected at new diagnosis, from a patient treated with antithyroid drugs. The receptor was isolated from a woman aged 18-29 years with Graves disease. Donor details come from another sample of the same person, matched by shared clones. Recombination linked TRBV9 to TRBJ2-1; the D gene is perhaps TRBD1 or TRBD2, as each covers 5 bases. CDR3 region: CASSVGTGTNYNEQFF. The base sequence is TGTGCCAGCAGCGTAGGAACCGGGACCAACTACAATGAGCAGTTCTTC.